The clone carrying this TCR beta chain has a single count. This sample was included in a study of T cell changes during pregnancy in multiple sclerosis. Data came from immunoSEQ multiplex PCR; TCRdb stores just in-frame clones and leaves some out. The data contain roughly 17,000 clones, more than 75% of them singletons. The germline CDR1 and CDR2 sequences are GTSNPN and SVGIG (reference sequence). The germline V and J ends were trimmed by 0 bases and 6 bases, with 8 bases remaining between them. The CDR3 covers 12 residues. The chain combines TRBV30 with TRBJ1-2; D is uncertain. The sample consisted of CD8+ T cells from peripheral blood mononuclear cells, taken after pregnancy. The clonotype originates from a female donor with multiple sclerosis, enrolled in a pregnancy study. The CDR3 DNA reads TGTGCCTGGAGTGTAGCAAATGATGGCTACACCTTC. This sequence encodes CAWSVANDGYTF.